The clone carrying this T cell receptor beta chain appeared a few times. No antigen is known for it. The data originate from a study of early T cells in non-severe SARS-CoV-2 infection. Study at large: With bulk RNA from unsorted whole blood as input, sequencing yielded unpaired chains. Study-level results: VDJdb-based annotation leaned toward anti-spike CD8 responses and missed private and CD4 specificities.

Attached unique molecular identifiers marked individual cDNA molecules. TCRdb passed the 5' RACE reads through MiXCR, listing each CDR3 protein once. The sample consists of some 50,000 distinct CDR3 sequences, about 9.3% of them appearing once. The ends were cut back, 6 bases at V and 2 bases at J, with 10 bases in the middle. This CDR3 has 13 amino acids. The germline gives CDR1 SGHTA, CDR2 FQGNSA. The source material was whole blood. The V and J genes are TRBV7-2 and TRBJ2-5, with a tentative D call TRBD1 (5 bases). The receptor was derived from an adult who was a healthcare worker with PCR-confirmed SARS-CoV-2 infection or an uninfected control (not recorded which). CDR3: CASSLDIQETQYF. The CDR3 DNA is TGTGCCAGCAGTTTGGACATACAAGAGACCCAGTACTTC. Looking up the rest from reference TRBV7-2 and TRBJ2-5 gives the full variable domain: GAGVSQSPSNKVTEKGKDVELRCDPISGHTALYWYRQSLGQGLEFLIYFQGNSAPDKSGLPSDRFSAERTGGSVSTLTIQRTQQEDSAVYLCASSLDIQETQYFGPGTRLLVL.